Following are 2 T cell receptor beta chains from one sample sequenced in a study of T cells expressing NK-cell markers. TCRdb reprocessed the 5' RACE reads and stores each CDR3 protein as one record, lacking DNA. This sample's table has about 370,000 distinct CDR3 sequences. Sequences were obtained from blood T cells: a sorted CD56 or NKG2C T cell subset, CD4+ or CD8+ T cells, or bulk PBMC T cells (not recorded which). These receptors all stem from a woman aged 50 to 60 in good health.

The CDR3: CASSYPSIPGTSRETQYF. This chain joins TRBV6-5 and TRBJ2-5; the TCRdb D gene call, TRBD2, has no DNA to confirm it. Germline CDR1 is MNHEY and CDR2 is SVGAGI. This CDR3 comprises 18 residues.

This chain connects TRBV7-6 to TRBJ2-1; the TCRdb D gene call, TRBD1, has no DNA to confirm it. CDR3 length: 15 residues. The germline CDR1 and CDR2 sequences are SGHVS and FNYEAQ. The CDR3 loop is CASSLGGRSYNEQFF.